This T cell receptor (beta chain) was identified during a study of molecular identifiers for immune sequencing clone quantification. About the study: Naive CD8 cell RNA, from 20,000 or 100,000 cells, was split five ways in replicates, with four sequenced. Study observations and caveats: For effector cells, clones above 20 RNA copies held over 98% of molecules; for naive cells, under 1%.

Trimming pared 3 bases from V and 9 bases from J, leaving 8 bases between. The CDR3 covers 11 residues. CDR1 MNHNS and CDR2 SASEGT come from the germline V gene. A note on this clonotype: Its antigen is not known.

For bulk TCR libraries, previously described methods and listed TCR primers were used. TCRdb analysed the PCR reads with MiXCR anew, one entry per CDR3 protein. This table has over 65,000 distinct CDR3 sequences, roughly 25% appearing once. The chain carries TRBV6-1 and TRBJ2-5, with no clear D. The receptor's source is a human donor in good health. Some libraries in this study had Jurkat cell RNA spiked in. What was sequenced was naive CD8+ T cells from blood, with Jurkat cell RNA spiked in. The subset denotes: FACS-sorted CD8+CD4-CCR7+CD45RA+ naive T cells. The CDR3 here is CASSEGLAQYF. Here the CDR3 DNA reads TGTGCCAGCAGTGAGGGGTTAGCCCAGTACTTC.